This TCR beta chain was identified in a study of blood T cell repertoires in COVID-19. Only in-frame clones appear in the TCRdb table, and some are missing; sequencing was by immunoSEQ multiplex PCR. Among about 220,000 clones, roughly 80% were seen once, and the ten largest hold approximately 1.4%. Looked up from germline, CDR1 is SGDLS and CDR2 is YYNGEE. The CDR3 is made up of 13 amino acids. Trimming took off 0 bases at V and 3 bases at J, with 6 bases between the two ends. The sample was PBMCs or T cells enriched from blood (not recorded which). The clonotype was recovered from a woman aged 40 to 50 with acute COVID-19. The V gene is TRBV9, the J gene TRBJ2-5, with D possibly being TRBD2 (5 bases). Here the CDR3 reads CASSVEAEETQYF. The DNA for the CDR3 is TGTGCCAGCAGCGTAGAAGCGGAAGAGACCCAGTACTTC.